The next 3 T cell receptor beta chains were all read from a single sample in a study of T-cell reconstitution after alpha-beta-depleted transplantation in children. The TCRbeta library incorporated unique molecular identifiers. TCRdb re-called the PCR reads with MiXCR, one entry per CDR3 protein. Of 600,000 or so distinct CDR3 sequences listed, about 23% were seen once; the top ten hold over 12%. The source was PBMCs, mostly from graft donor cells, collected 360 days after TCRalphabeta/CD19-depleted stem cell transplant. These receptors were collected from a boy in the first two years of life who had a stem cell transplant for acute myeloid leukemia, so the T cells may come from the graft donor.

This clonotype was found a few times. The V and J genes are TRBV20-1 and TRBJ2-1, with TRBD2 matching 13 bases. The CDR3 spans 17 residues. With 1 base clipped from V and 1 base from J, the junction kept 4 bases outside the gene matches. Germline CDR1 reads DFQATT; CDR2 reads SNEGSKA (reference sequence). CDR3 residues: CSARGTSGGASYNEQFF. The CDR3 nucleotides read TGCAGTGCTAGAGGTACTAGCGGGGGGGCTTCCTACAATGAGCAGTTCTTC.

The rearrangement links TRBV20-1 to TRBJ1-5, with D possibly TRBD1 on 6 matching bases. The CDR3 length is 15 residues. The germline gives CDR1 DFQATT, CDR2 SNEGSKA (reference sequence). The V gene lost 1 base and the J gene lost 7 bases, with 17 bases spanning the gap. This CDR3 is CSARVWGASGQPQHF. For the CDR3, the DNA is TGCAGTGCTAGAGTTTGGGGGGCTAGTGGACAGCCCCAGCATTTT.

The sample holds many counts of this clonotype. The chain carries TRBV7-8 and TRBJ2-1; 8 bases fit TRBD2. The CDR3 is 15 residues long. Germline-derived CDR1 and CDR2 are SGHVS and FQNEAQ. J was trimmed by 8 bases and V by 5 bases; bases with no gene match: 11. CDR3 loop: CASSQYGGVSDEQFF. CDR3 in DNA: TGTGCCAGCAGCCAATACGGGGGGGTGAGCGATGAGCAGTTCTTC.